One and the same sample provided the 14 T cell receptor beta chains below, sequenced in a study of beta chain features in type 1 diabetes (dated by TCRdb to 2017 to 2018). To prepare the library, the immunoSEQ multiplex PCR assay was applied. All of the isolated RNA was reverse transcribed with the High Capacity cDNA Reverse Transcription Kit, so expressed TCRB transcripts were sequenced. Held by TCRdb, this immuneACCESS table contains in-frame sequences only and omits some clones. Under half of the omission traces to an unresolved V gene where checked; the cause of the rest is unknown. Counted in this sample were 620,000 or so clones; around a sixth of them appeared once. In total, the top ten clones hold about 0.087% of the sample. Material for sequencing was naive CD4+ T cells from blood. The cell subset or site label of this sample denotes: true naive CD4+ T cells. The receptors come from a man between 18 and 35 years old in good health.

This clone was recorded a few times. This chain joins TRBV2 and TRBJ1-6; 7 bases are shared with TRBD1. V trimming: 1 base; J trimming: 5 bases; junction bases outside the gene matches: 5. The germline V gene encodes CDR1 SNHLY and CDR2 FYNNEI. The CDR3 totals 16 residues. CDR3 protein: CASSEGRGKNNSPLHF. CDR3 nucleotides: TGTGCCAGCAGTGAAGGCAGGGGGAAGAATAATTCACCCCTCCACTTT.

The J gene is TRBJ2-4, the V gene TRBV10-3, with TRBD1 matching over 7 bases. Germline CDR1 and CDR2: ENHRY and SYGVKD. Trimming removed 5 bases from V and 6 bases from J; junction bases left unmatched: 7. The CDR3 spans 14 residues. CDR3 sequence reads: CAISRQGGGNIQYF. As DNA, the CDR3 is TGTGCCATCAGTCGACAGGGTGGGGGAAACATTCAGTACTTC.

This clone was seen a few times. The chain employs TRBV6-5 and TRBJ2-7; 8 bases agree with TRBD1. After removal of 0 bases from V and 5 bases from J, the junction contained 6 bases not matched to a gene. The CDR3 has 15 amino acids. The germline gives CDR1 MNHEY, CDR2 SVGAGI. CDR3 nucleotide sequence: TGTGCCAGCAGTTACTCCGGGACAGGAATTAACGAGCAGTACTTC. Protein: CASSYSGTGINEQYF.

This clone occurred a few times. The CDR3 reads CASSSQGNTEAFF. CDR3 coding DNA: TGTGCCAGCTCGTCACAGGGGAACACTGAAGCTTTCTTT. The rearrangement uses TRBV18 and TRBJ1-1; a weak D match, TRBD1 (6 bases). The CDR3 sequence is 13 residues long. Trimming took off 6 bases at V and 1 base at J, with 9 bases between the two ends. Germline V lookup: CDR1 KGHSH, CDR2 LQKENI.

J is TRBJ2-2 and V is TRBV14; D is ambiguous. V lost 0 bases to trimming and J lost 2 bases, with 19 bases between them. Germline V gene data show CDR1 as SGHDN and CDR2 as FVKESK. CDR3 length: 19 residues. The CDR3 reads CASSQDKVGTRPNTGELFF. CDR3 coding DNA: TGTGCCAGCAGCCAAGATAAAGTAGGAACTCGACCCAACACCGGGGAGCTGTTTTTT. The full variable domain, rest sourced from reference TRBV14 and TRBJ2-2, is EAGVTQFPSHSVIEKGQTVTLRCDPISGHDNLYWYRRVMGKEIKFLLHFVKESKQDESGMPNNRFLAERTGGTYSTLKVQPAELEDSGVYFCASSQDKVGTRPNTGELFFGEGSRLTVL.

V is TRBV27 and J is TRBJ1-2; TRBD1 matches 7 bases. Germline assignment: CDR1 MNHEY and CDR2 SMNVEV (reference sequence). This CDR3 is built from 14 residues. V lost 7 bases to trimming and J lost 4 bases; unmatched junction nucleotides: 9. The CDR3 here is CASTSGDRFYGYTF. The CDR3 nucleotides read TGTGCCAGCACAAGTGGGGACAGATTCTATGGCTACACCTTC.

This clone was seen more than once but under ten times. The chain employs TRBV27 and TRBJ2-3, with 11 bases identical to TRBD2. Germline CDR1 is MNHEY and CDR2 is SMNVEV (reference sequence). Trimming cost V 0 bases and J 2 bases; bases outside gene matches: 10. CDR3 length equals 19 residues. The DNA for the CDR3 is TGTGCCAGCAGTTTATCCTGGGGGACTAGCGGTTTTCTCACAGATACGCAGTATTTT. It is translated as CASSLSWGTSGFLTDTQYF.

V is TRBV6-5 and J is TRBJ2-3; D not resolved. The CDR3 has 11 residues. V lost 5 bases and J 9 bases, leaving 9 bases between the germline ends. Germline lookup yields CDR1 MNHEY and CDR2 SVGAGI. The CDR3 coding sequence is TGTGCCAGCAGTGCCGGTAAAACGCAGTATTTT. Amino acid sequence: CASSAGKTQYF.

The rearrangement uses TRBV7-8 and TRBJ1-5; D not certain. CDR1 is SGHVS, CDR2 FQNEAQ, per germline. V lost 3 bases to trimming and J lost 2 bases, with 11 bases between them. The CDR3 spans 15 residues. CDR3 DNA: TGTGCCAGCAGCTTTACTGACTGGGGCAATCAGCCCCAGCATTTT. It yields the protein CASSFTDWGNQPQHF.

This clone was counted between two and nine times. The chain joins TRBV2 to TRBJ2-3; 7 nucleotides match TRBD2. This CDR3 is 14 amino acids long. The germline V gene has CDR1 SNHLY and CDR2 FYNNEI. V lost 6 bases and J lost 5; bases outside the gene matches: 8. The CDR3 nucleotides are TGTGCCAGCAGGAGGCGGGAGAGGAGAGATACGCAGTATTTT. This encodes CASRRRERRDTQYF.

This clone occurred a few times. The rearrangement links TRBV19 to TRBJ2-1; TRBD1 agrees at 10 bases. Looked up from germline, CDR1 is LNHDA and CDR2 is SQIVND (reference sequence). This CDR3 is built from 15 residues. The V gene end was trimmed by 4 bases and the J gene end by 8 bases; junction bases not matched to a gene: 8. The CDR3 loop is CASSTPGQGNHEQFF. As DNA, the CDR3 is TGTGCCAGTAGTACCCCGGGACAGGGGAACCATGAGCAGTTCTTC.

The chain is built from TRBV10-3 and TRBJ2-5; 8 nucleotides agree with TRBD1. This CDR3 has 13 residues. CDR1 and CDR2 (germline): ENHRY, SYGVKD. V shed 6 bases and J 7 bases; nucleotides not matched to a gene: 7. Here the CDR3 DNA reads TGTGCCATCAGCCAGGACAGGGAAGGGACCCAGTACTTC. Its translation: CAISQDREGTQYF.

The genes are TRBV6-5 and TRBJ2-5; D is unresolved. CDR3 length equals 14 residues. The ends were cut back, 0 bases at V and 8 bases at J, with 13 bases in the middle. Germline values: CDR1 MNHEY, CDR2 SVGAGI. Here the CDR3 DNA reads TGTGCCAGCAGTTACTCGGACCGCTATCAAACCCAGTACTTC. It translates to CASSYSDRYQTQYF.

The chain carries TRBV11-2 and TRBJ2-1, with D perhaps TRBD2 (6 bases). CDR1 SGHAT and CDR2 FQNNGV come from the germline V gene. V shed 6 bases and J shed 8 bases, with 14 bases lying between them. The CDR3 totals 13 residues. The CDR3 coding sequence is TGTGCCAGCAGACTAGCTCCTCAGGATGAGCAGTTCTTC. This gives the protein CASRLAPQDEQFF.